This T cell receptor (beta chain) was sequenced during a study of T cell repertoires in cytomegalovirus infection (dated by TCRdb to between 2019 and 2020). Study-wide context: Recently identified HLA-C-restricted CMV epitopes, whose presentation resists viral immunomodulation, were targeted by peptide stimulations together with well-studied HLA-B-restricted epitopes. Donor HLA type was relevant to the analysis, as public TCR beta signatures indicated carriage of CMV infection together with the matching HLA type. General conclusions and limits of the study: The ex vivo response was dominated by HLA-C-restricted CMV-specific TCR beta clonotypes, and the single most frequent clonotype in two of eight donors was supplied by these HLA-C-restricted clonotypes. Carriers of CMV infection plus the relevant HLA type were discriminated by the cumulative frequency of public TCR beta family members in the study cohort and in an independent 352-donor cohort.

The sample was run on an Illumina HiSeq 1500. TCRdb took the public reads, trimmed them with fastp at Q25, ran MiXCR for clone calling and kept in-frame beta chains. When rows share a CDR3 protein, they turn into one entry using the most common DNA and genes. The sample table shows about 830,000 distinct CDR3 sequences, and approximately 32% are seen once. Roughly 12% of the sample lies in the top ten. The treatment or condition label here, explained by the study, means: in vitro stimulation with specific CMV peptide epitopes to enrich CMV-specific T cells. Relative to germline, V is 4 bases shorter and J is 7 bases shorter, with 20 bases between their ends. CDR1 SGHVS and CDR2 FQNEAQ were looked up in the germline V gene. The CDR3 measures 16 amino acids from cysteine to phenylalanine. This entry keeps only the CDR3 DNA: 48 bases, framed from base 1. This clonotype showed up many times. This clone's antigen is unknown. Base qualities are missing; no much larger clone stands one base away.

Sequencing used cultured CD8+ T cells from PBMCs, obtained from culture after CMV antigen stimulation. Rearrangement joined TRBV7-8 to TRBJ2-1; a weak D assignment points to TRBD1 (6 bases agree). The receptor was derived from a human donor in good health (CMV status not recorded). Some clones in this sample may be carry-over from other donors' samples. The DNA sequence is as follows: TGTGCCAGCAGCTCCCATTGGGGAGTTGGGACAAATGAGCAGTTCTTC. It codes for CASSSHWGVGTNEQFF.